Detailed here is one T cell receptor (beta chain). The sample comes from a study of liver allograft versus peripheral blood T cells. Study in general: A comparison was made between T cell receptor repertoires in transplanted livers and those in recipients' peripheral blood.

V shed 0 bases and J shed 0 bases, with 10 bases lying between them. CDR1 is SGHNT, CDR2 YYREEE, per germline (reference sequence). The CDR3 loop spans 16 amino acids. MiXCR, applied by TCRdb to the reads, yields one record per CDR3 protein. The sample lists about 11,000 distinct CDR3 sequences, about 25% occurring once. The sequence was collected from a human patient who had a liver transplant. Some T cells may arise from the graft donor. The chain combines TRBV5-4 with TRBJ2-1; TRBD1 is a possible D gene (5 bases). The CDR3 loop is CASSLGGASSYNEQFF. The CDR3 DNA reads TGTGCCAGCAGCTTGGGGGGCGCTAGCTCCTACAATGAGCAGTTCTTC.